Sequencing of this TCR beta chain was carried out in a study of T cell changes during pregnancy in multiple sclerosis. Sequencing was performed with immunoSEQ multiplex PCR; in TCRdb, only in-frame clones are kept and a portion is missing. This sample has 95,000 to 150,000 clones, with approximately 94% found just once. V lost 5 bases, J lost 0 bases, and 11 bases lay in between. CDR1 is SGHTA and CDR2 is FQGTGA in the germline V gene. The CDR3 spans 15 residues. The sequences come from peripheral blood, collected before pregnancy. This sequence originates from a female donor with multiple sclerosis, enrolled in a pregnancy study. V gene TRBV7-3 combines with J gene TRBJ2-1; D is perhaps TRBD2 (5 bases). The CDR3 nucleotides are TGTGCCAGCAGCGACCTCGGGGACTCCTACAATGAGCAGTTCTTC. This sequence encodes CASSDLGDSYNEQFF. Together with reference TRBV7-3 and TRBJ2-1, the CDR3 gives the full variable domain: GAGVSQTPSNKVTEKGKYVELRCDPISGHTALYWYRQSLGQGPEFLIYFQGTGAADDSGLPNDRFFAVRPEGSVSTLKIQRTERGDSAVYLCASSDLGDSYNEQFFGPGTRLTVL.